The clone carrying this T cell receptor (beta chain) came up many times. The antigen is undetermined. This specimen comes from a study of T-cell reconstitution after alpha-beta-depleted transplantation in children. The CDR3 runs to 15 residues. V was cut by 0 bases and J by 6 bases, with 18 bases left in between. CDR1 SQVTM and CDR2 ANQGSEA come from the germline V gene. Whole-study findings and limits: Alpha-beta T cells about two months after transplant reportedly derived from several hundred expanded graft clones. Recipient T cells and thymic progenitors that survived gave rise to the high TCRbeta diversity observed at day 60 in some patients. Diversity and T-cell counts at one year after transplant derived mostly from new T cells.

Unique molecular identifiers were incorporated when the TCRbeta library was constructed. TCRdb recomputed calls from the PCR reads with MiXCR, one row per CDR3 protein. The data show roughly 670,000 distinct CDR3 sequences, around 13% seen once. The TCR originated in a girl aged 2-10 years with congenital amegakaryocytic thrombocytopenia, due to receive a stem cell transplant. The chain carries TRBV29-1 and TRBJ2-7; D might be TRBD2 (7 bases). The sample here was PBMCs, taken before TCRalphabeta/CD19-depleted stem cell transplant. As DNA, the CDR3 is TGCAGCGTTGAAGATCGAAACAGGGAGGGCGGCGAGCAGTACTTC. As protein: CSVEDRNREGGEQYF.